This passage covers 15 T cell receptor beta chains from one sample sequenced in a study of control samples from healthy donors and cancer patients. Sequenced by immunoSEQ multiplex PCR; TCRdb stores in-frame clones only, minus some. The sample holds 150,000 to 200,000 clones. What was sequenced was blood. Source of these receptors: a woman in her 30s in good health.

This chain uses TRBV7-9 with TRBJ1-2; 8 bases are a match to TRBD1. Losses at the gene ends were 4 bases for V and 8 bases for J; bases not matched to a gene: 12. Germline values: CDR1 SEHNR, CDR2 FQNEAQ (reference sequence). CDR3 length: 15 residues. The CDR3 loop reads CASSYLRGLMDGYTF. CDR3 bases: TGTGCCAGCAGCTATCTCAGGGGGCTAATGGACGGCTACACCTTC. The complete variable domain, with remaining parts taken from reference TRBV7-9 and TRBJ1-2, reads DTGVSQNPRHKITKRGQNVTFRCDPISEHNRLYWYRQTLGQGPEFLTYFQNEAQLEKSRLLSDRFSAERPKGSFSTLEIQRTEQGDSAMYLCASSYLRGLMDGYTFGSGTRLTVV.

The rearrangement links TRBV4-2 to TRBJ1-2, with 9 bases fitting TRBD1. The CDR3 covers 17 residues. The V segment lost 1 base and the J segment 8 bases; nucleotides outside the gene matches: 14. Germline V gene data show CDR1 as LGHNA and CDR2 as YNFKEQ. The CDR3 is CASSQGHWGQGIGGYTF. CDR3 nucleotide sequence: TGTGCCAGCAGCCAAGGCCATTGGGGACAGGGAATAGGAGGCTACACCTTC.

CDR3 loop: CASSLGGRDAGELFF. CDR3 in DNA: TGTGCCAGCAGCTTAGGAGGGCGAGACGCCGGGGAGCTGTTTTTT. The chain is built from TRBV5-4 and TRBJ2-2; D might be TRBD2 (6 bases). The CDR3 totals 15 residues. CDR1 is SGHNT, CDR2 YYREEE, per germline (reference sequence). The V and J ends lost 2 bases and 6 bases respectively, with 14 bases between them.

The DNA of the CDR3 is TGTGCCAGCAGTTCCCACACAGATACGCAGTATTTT. It codes for CASSSHTDTQYF. This chain joins TRBV27 and TRBJ2-3; D ambiguous. Germline V lookup: CDR1 MNHEY, CDR2 SMNVEV (reference sequence). This CDR3 has 12 residues. The V end lost 4 bases, the J end lost 2 bases, and 4 bases lay between the germline ends.

The genes are TRBV28 and TRBJ1-2; D remains ambiguous. Trimming pared 3 bases from V and 6 bases from J, leaving 8 bases between. CDR1 MDHEN and CDR2 SYDVKM come from the germline V gene. There are 12 residues in the CDR3. In nucleotides, the CDR3 is TGTGCCAGCAGTTTCTTGCGGGATGGCTACACCTTC. It encodes CASSFLRDGYTF.

The CDR3 DNA is TGTGCCAGCAAAAGGACAGGGACAGATACGCAGTATTTT. Translating it yields CASKRTGTDTQYF. This chain connects TRBV27 to TRBJ2-3; 8 bases map to TRBD1. The CDR3 is 13 residues long. V trimming: 7 bases; J trimming: 3 bases; junction bases outside the gene matches: 3. Germline CDR1 MNHEY, CDR2 SMNVEV (reference sequence).

Details on this clone: The junction does not match germline at one end; this may be a read error. The chain joins TRBV5-1 to TRBJ2-2; 9 bases fit TRBD2. The CDR3 contains 16 residues. Germline lookup yields CDR1 SGHRS and CDR2 YFSETQ. The chain's CDR3 is CPSSYTAGGSTGELFF. CDR3 nucleotide sequence: TGCCCCAGCAGCTATACCGCGGGGGGGTCTACCGGGGAGCTGTTTTTT.

CDR3 in amino acids: CASGSAGWNTIYF. CDR3 DNA: TGTGCCAGCGGATCGGCAGGGTGGAACACCATATATTTT. The rearrangement links TRBV6-5 to TRBJ1-3, with D tentatively TRBD1 (5 bases). Trimming removed 8 bases from V and 7 bases from J, with 15 bases in between. Germline loops: CDR1 MNHEY, CDR2 SVGAGI. This CDR3 contains 13 residues.

V usage is TRBV27 and J usage is TRBJ2-7; D is perhaps TRBD1 (5 bases). The germline V and J ends were trimmed by 1 base and 3 bases, with 13 bases remaining between them. This CDR3 contains 15 residues. CDR1 and CDR2 from the germline V gene are MNHEY and SMNVEV (reference sequence). The CDR3 region has the DNA TGTGCCAGCAGTTTATATTGGGGCGCGGACTACGAGCAGTACTTC. It yields the protein CASSLYWGADYEQYF.

The CDR3 is CASRGLINSPLHF. In DNA form, the CDR3 reads TGCGCCAGCAGGGGGCTTATTAATTCACCCCTCCACTTT. This chain uses TRBV5-1 with TRBJ1-6; D is possibly TRBD1 (5 bases). CDR1 and CDR2 (germline): SGHRS, YFSETQ. Trimming pared 5 bases from V and 6 bases from J, leaving 9 bases between. CDR3 size: 13 residues.

The rearrangement joins TRBV28 to TRBJ2-1, with TRBD2 matching 15 bases. After removal of 5 bases from V and 4 bases from J, the junction contained 6 bases not matched to a gene. This CDR3 spans 17 amino acids. From germline, CDR1 is MDHEN and CDR2 SYDVKM. This CDR3 is CASSPGTSGGWYNEQFF. The CDR3 bases are TGTGCCAGCAGTCCGGGGACTAGCGGGGGGTGGTACAATGAGCAGTTCTTC.

The rearrangement uses TRBV27 and TRBJ2-7; 9 bases agree with TRBD1. This CDR3 has 15 amino acids. The germline CDR1 and CDR2 sequences are MNHEY and SMNVEV (reference sequence). Losses at the gene ends were 2 bases for V and 2 bases for J; bases not matched to a gene: 4. CDR3 sequence reads: CASSLIGTGTYEQYF. The CDR3, as DNA: TGTGCCAGCAGTTTAATCGGGACAGGGACCTACGAGCAGTACTTC.

This chain connects TRBV28 to TRBJ1-1; no firm D call. Germline CDR1 is MDHEN and CDR2 is SYDVKM. Trimming shortened V by 2 bases and J by 9 bases, and 10 bases separated the two germline ends. There are 12 residues in the CDR3. The CDR3 is CASSLGVRKAFF. The DNA for the CDR3 is TGTGCCAGCAGTTTAGGGGTCCGGAAAGCTTTCTTT. Combining the CDR3 with reference TRBV28 and TRBJ1-1 gives the whole variable domain DVKVTQSSRYLVKRTGEKVFLECVQDMDHENMFWYRQDPGLGLRLIYFSYDVKMKEKGDIPEGYSVSREKKERFSLILESASTNQTSMYLCASSLGVRKAFFGQGTRLTVV.

The chain links TRBV6-5 to TRBJ1-5; D is unresolved. V lost 2 bases and J lost 3, with 11 bases in between. Germline lookup yields CDR1 MNHEY and CDR2 SVGAGI. The CDR3 is 15 residues long. The CDR3: CASSYGYPTNQPQHF. The CDR3 region has the DNA TGTGCCAGCAGTTACGGGTATCCGACCAATCAGCCCCAGCATTTT.

The chain is built from TRBV5-1 and TRBJ2-7, with D possibly matching TRBD1 (9 bases). The germline V gene encodes CDR1 SGHRS and CDR2 YFSETQ. The V and J ends lost 7 bases and 7 bases respectively, with 24 bases between them. The CDR3 has 15 residues. DNA for the CDR3: TGCGCCAGCTCCCCCGCGGGGACAGGGACTAGAGAGCAGTACTTC. Protein: CASSPAGTGTREQYF.